The 23 T cell receptor beta chains below come from one sample, sequenced in a study of identical twins. TCRdb itself ran the 5' RACE reads through MiXCR, one entry per CDR3 protein. Among hundreds of thousands of distinct CDR3 sequences listed, approximately 24% were seen once. This same sample was also taken into another study, of T cells expressing NK-cell markers.

The sequenced material came from CD4+ T cells sorted from blood. The source is a woman younger than 30 in good health.

With regard to this clonotype: Relative to the germline gene, one junction end is altered; a read error may explain this. The chain links TRBV5-1 to TRBJ2-1; no firm D call. The CDR3 has 15 residues. The germline CDR1 and CDR2 sequences are SGHRS and YFSETQ. The CDR3 reads CASSLVESSYNEQFF. Written as DNA, the CDR3 is TGCGCCAGCAGTTTGGTGGAAAGCTCCTACAATGAGCAGTTCTTC.

V is TRBV12-3 or TRBV12-4 and J is TRBJ2-1, with 7 bases lining up with TRBD1. The CDR3 consists of 14 residues. V gave up 6 bases and J gave up 8 bases; unmatched junction bases: 10. The CDR3, as DNA: TGTGCCAGCAGAAGGGGACAGCTCTCCGATGAGCAGTTCTTC. Its protein is CASRRGQLSDEQFF.

A few counts support this clonotype. V is TRBV5-1 and J is TRBJ2-3, with TRBD1 matching 9 bases. From germline, CDR1 is SGHRS and CDR2 YFSETQ. Trimming took 4 bases from V and 1 from J; bases not matched to a gene: 4. CDR3 length: 15 amino acids. The CDR3 region has the DNA TGCGCCAGCAGCCACCGGGACAGGGGCACAGATACGCAGTATTTT. It codes for CASSHRDRGTDTQYF.

This clonotype was detected a few times. CDR3 amino acids: CASSLVLAGGNPSYNEQFF. The CDR3 coding sequence is TGTGCCAGCAGCTTGGTCCTAGCGGGAGGAAACCCCTCCTACAATGAGCAGTTCTTC. The rearrangement uses TRBV5-6 and TRBJ2-1, with TRBD2 identical over 11 bases. Germline CDR1 reads SGHDT; CDR2 reads YYEEEE. The CDR3 has 19 amino acids. Trimming at V came to 0 bases and at J to 0 bases, leaving 8 bases not matched to a gene. The full variable domain, its missing parts supplied by reference TRBV5-6 and TRBJ2-1, is DAGVTQSPTHLIKTRGQQVTLRCSPKSGHDTVSWYQQALGQGPQFIFQYYEEEERQRGNFPDRFSGHQFPNYSSELNVNALLLGDSALYLCASSLVLAGGNPSYNEQFFGPGTRLTVL.

The V call is TRBV20-1, the J call TRBJ2-7, with D possibly matching TRBD2 (5 bases). Trimming pared 3 bases from V and 0 bases from J, leaving 15 bases between. Looked up from germline, CDR1 is DFQATT and CDR2 is SNEGSKA (reference sequence). CDR3 length equals 15 residues. The CDR3 sequence: CSASSPDTSSYEQYF. The DNA for the CDR3 is TGCAGTGCTAGTAGCCCGGATACTAGCTCCTACGAGCAGTACTTC.

The chain carries TRBV7-9 and TRBJ2-1; TRBD2 aligns across 8 bases. The CDR3 covers 15 residues. With 0 bases clipped from V and 7 bases from J, the junction kept 5 bases outside the gene matches. Germline values: CDR1 SEHNR, CDR2 FQNEAQ (reference sequence). The CDR3 coding sequence is TGTGCCAGCAGCTTAGCGGCTAGCGGGCGGAATGAGCAGTTCTTC. Protein: CASSLAASGRNEQFF.

This chain links TRBV6-1 with TRBJ2-3, with 11 bases matching TRBD2. V lost 7 bases, J lost 1 base, and 13 bases stayed unmatched. The CDR3 spans 18 residues. Looked up from germline, CDR1 is MNHNS and CDR2 is SASEGT. The CDR3 nucleotides are TGTGCCAGCATCGAAGGGAGCCTAGCGGGGGGTGGCACAGATACGCAGTATTTT. As protein: CASIEGSLAGGGTDTQYF.

The chain recombines TRBV3-1 with TRBJ2-1; 9 bases fit TRBD2. The germline CDR1 and CDR2 sequences are LGHDT and YNNKEL (reference sequence). V was clipped by 6 bases and J by 9 bases; unmatched bases: 9. This CDR3 contains 14 residues. The CDR3: CASRGSGGLGEQFF. DNA for the CDR3: TGTGCCAGCAGGGGTAGCGGGGGTTTAGGTGAGCAGTTCTTC.

This chain joins TRBV11-1 and TRBJ2-1; TRBD2 matches 9 bases. The V and J ends lost 2 bases and 4 bases, in that order; junction bases with no gene match: 12. Germline V gives CDR1 SGHAT, CDR2 FQDESV (reference sequence). This CDR3 region has 18 residues. The CDR3 region is CASSLKREALRWYNEQFF. The CDR3 region has the DNA TGTGCCAGCAGCTTAAAGCGGGAGGCGTTAAGGTGGTACAATGAGCAGTTCTTC.

This CDR3 is CASSLAVGFTDTQYF. The CDR3 DNA follows: TGCGCCAGCAGCTTGGCAGTCGGATTCACAGATACGCAGTATTTT. The chain links TRBV5-1 to TRBJ2-3; D is uncertain. This CDR3 is built from 15 residues. CDR1 SGHRS and CDR2 YFSETQ come from the germline V gene. The ends were cut back, 0 bases at V and 2 bases at J, with 10 bases in the middle.

V gene TRBV6-5 combines with J gene TRBJ2-7; possibly TRBD1 for D (5 bases). Germline-derived CDR1 and CDR2 are MNHEY and SVGAGI. Trimming pared 4 bases from V and 3 bases from J, leaving 22 bases between. The CDR3 covers 17 residues. Written as DNA, the CDR3 is TGTGCCAGCAGTTTGATGTTTCGTCCCACCCAGGGCTACGAGCAGTACTTC. It encodes CASSLMFRPTQGYEQYF.

The table lists this clonotype with many counts. The gene calls are TRBV12-3 or TRBV12-4 and TRBJ1-5; D perhaps matches TRBD1 (5 bases). This CDR3 is 14 amino acids long. The V end was cut by 5 bases, the J end by 6 bases, with 14 bases between. The CDR3 loop is CASSPDGGFQPQHF. The CDR3 DNA is TGTGCCAGCAGTCCCGACGGGGGATTTCAGCCCCAGCATTTT.

In this sample, this clonotype turned up a few times. V usage is TRBV3-1 and J usage is TRBJ1-3, with D perhaps TRBD1 (5 bases). Germline values: CDR1 LGHDT, CDR2 YNNKEL (reference sequence). The CDR3 consists of 19 residues. V was clipped by 3 bases and J by 3 bases, with 24 bases between them. The CDR3 DNA sequence: TGTGCCAGCAGCCAGCTCAGTTCCTCCGGGACGCACGGTGGAAACACCATATATTTT. This encodes CASSQLSSSGTHGGNTIYF.

This clonotype was seen more than once but under ten times. The chain joins TRBV7-2 to TRBJ1-6, with 7 bases that match TRBD1. CDR3 length: 14 residues. Looked up from germline, CDR1 is SGHTA and CDR2 is FQGNSA. Germline trimming cut 4 bases from V and 8 bases from J; bases unmatched to any gene: 5. The CDR3 DNA reads as TGTGCCAGCAGCTCGACAGGGTGGGATTCACCCCTCCACTTT. Translation: CASSSTGWDSPLHF.

The sample holds a few counts of this clonotype. The J gene is TRBJ2-2, the V gene TRBV5-4; D is unclear. CDR1 is SGHNT, CDR2 YYREEE, per germline (reference sequence). CDR3 length equals 15 residues. V gave up 1 base and J gave up 4 bases, with 11 bases separating them. CDR3 in DNA: TGTGCCAGCAGCTTGACAGCAGGATTCACCGGGGAGCTGTTTTTT. Protein sequence: CASSLTAGFTGELFF.

This clonotype was detected a few times. J is TRBJ2-3 and V is TRBV20-1; tentative D call: TRBD1 (5 bases). V was clipped by 0 bases and J by 6 bases, with 13 bases between them. CDR1 and CDR2 (germline): DFQATT, SNEGSKA (reference sequence). The CDR3 covers 14 residues. CDR3 sequence (DNA): TGCAGTGCTAGAGATCCGAAGGGGATGGATACGCAGTATTTT. This sequence encodes CSARDPKGMDTQYF.

The table lists this clonotype with a few counts. V usage is TRBV3-1 and J usage is TRBJ2-1; D is unresolved. Trimming removed 4 bases at V and 2 bases at J, with 12 bases between. The germline gives CDR1 LGHDT, CDR2 YNNKEL (reference sequence). The CDR3 length is 15 residues. The CDR3, as DNA: TGTGCCAGCAGCCGGATGGGCGTTACCTACAATGAGCAGTTCTTC. This codes for CASSRMGVTYNEQFF.

This clonotype was counted between two and nine times. The V call is TRBV7-9, the J call TRBJ1-1; possibly TRBD1 for D (6 bases). The germline gives CDR1 SEHNR, CDR2 FQNEAQ (reference sequence). This CDR3 has 13 residues. The V end lost 6 bases, the J end lost 4 bases, and 12 bases lay between the germline ends. The CDR3 spells CASSTGMSTEAFF. DNA for the CDR3: TGTGCCAGCAGTACAGGGATGAGCACTGAAGCTTTCTTT. Combining the CDR3 with reference TRBV7-9 and TRBJ1-1 gives the whole variable domain DTGVSQNPRHKITKRGQNVTFRCDPISEHNRLYWYRQTLGQGPEFLTYFQNEAQLEKSRLLSDRFSAERPKGSFSTLEIQRTEQGDSAMYLCASSTGMSTEAFFGQGTRLTVV.

The chain recombines TRBV7-2 with TRBJ1-5; no definite D call. Trimming cost V 2 bases and J 3 bases, with 8 bases left between them. This CDR3 contains 14 residues. Germline CDR1 reads SGHTA; CDR2 reads FQGNSA. CDR3 sequence (DNA): TGTGCCAGCAGCTTAAGGCCCACCAATCAGCCCCAGCATTTT. Protein: CASSLRPTNQPQHF.

Only a few counts were recorded for this clonotype. The chain couples TRBV12-3 or TRBV12-4 to TRBJ1-2; D not certain. The germline V and J ends were trimmed by 3 bases and 1 base, with 12 bases remaining between them. The CDR3 contains 15 residues. CDR3 residues: CASSFTSSYNYGYTF. Written as DNA, the CDR3 is TGTGCCAGCAGTTTTACGAGTTCGTATAACTATGGCTACACCTTC.

The rearrangement joins TRBV24-1 to TRBJ2-7, with unresolved D. The CDR3 consists of 12 residues. Germline V gives CDR1 KGHDR, CDR2 SFDVKD. V gave up 11 bases and J gave up 1 base, with 11 bases separating them. The CDR3 coding sequence is TGTGCCATTAAACACACATCCTACGAGCAGTACTTC. Its translation: CAIKHTSYEQYF.

V is TRBV18 and J is TRBJ2-2, with D tentatively TRBD1 (6 bases). This CDR3 has 16 amino acids. CDR1 is KGHSH and CDR2 is LQKENI in the germline V gene. Trimming cost V 3 bases and J 1 base, with 12 bases left between them. CDR3 protein: CASSPWDTGNTGELFF. CDR3 coding DNA: TGTGCCAGCTCACCCTGGGACACCGGGAACACCGGGGAGCTGTTTTTT.

This clonotype has only a few counts. The gene calls are TRBV10-3 and TRBJ2-3, with 13 bases aligning to TRBD2. Germline CDR1 reads ENHRY; CDR2 reads SYGVKD. This CDR3 is 16 amino acids long. J was trimmed by 4 bases and V by 5 bases; bases with no gene match: 6. As DNA, the CDR3 is TGTGCCATCAGTAAGAAGGGACTAGCGGGATCAGATACGCAGTATTTT. Its translation: CAISKKGLAGSDTQYF.